This T cell receptor beta chain was profiled in a study of human T cells and chemical hapten exposure. V lost 3 bases and J 0 bases, leaving 9 bases between the germline ends. This CDR3 contains 14 residues. In germline, CDR1 is SNHLY, CDR2 FYNNEI. This clonotype was seen ten or more times. Time point indicated: patch test 1, 2 weeks after DPC sensitization. Treatment meaning: therapeutic diphenylcyclopropenone sensitization with weekly scalp DPC. The study drew its donors from alopecia patients who were 18 to 70 years old and suitable for DPC. TCRdb ran MiXCR on the RACE reads and lists one entry per CDR3 protein. Found here are 300,000 to 450,000 distinct CDR3 sequences, about 4.4% of them singletons; the top ten hold about 2.2%.

This chain links TRBV2 with TRBJ2-7; D ambiguous. The specimen comprised whole blood, sampled in connection with sensitization to the hapten diphenylcyclopropenone (DPC). This clonotype was obtained from a woman between 45 and 65 years old with alopecia areata. Some clones in this sample may be carry-over from other donors' samples. For the CDR3, the DNA is TGTGCCAGCAGTGACTCCAGGCCCTCCTACGAGCAGTACTTC. Amino acids: CASSDSRPSYEQYF.